These 9 T cell receptor beta chains were all obtained from the same sample, sequenced in a study of T cells in Graves' hyperthyroidism and ophthalmopathy. Researchers took RNA transcripts and amplified the TCR beta CDR3 regions from them. Carried out on the TCR CDR3, a first-round RT-PCR used the HTBI primer set. TCRdb reprocessed the multiplex PCR reads with MiXCR, giving one entry per CDR3 protein. The sample shows roughly 580,000 distinct CDR3 sequences, 46% of them seen only once. The specimen sequenced was peripheral blood or thyroid tissue (not recorded which). The source is a woman between 18 and 30 years old with Graves' hyperthyroidism.

This clonotype was picked up many times. This chain uses TRBV7-2 with TRBJ1-1; 10 nucleotides line up with TRBD1. The CDR3 has 15 residues. In germline, CDR1 is SGHTA, CDR2 FQGNSA. V gave up 5 bases and J gave up 6 bases; unmatched junction bases: 9. The CDR3 reads CASSHETGGEAEAFF. CDR3 coding DNA: TGTGCCAGCAGCCACGAGACAGGGGGCGAGGCTGAAGCTTTCTTT.

The CDR3 DNA follows: TGCGCCAGCAGCGGGACAGAGCTCCGTCGGGCGAACACCGGGGAGCTGTTTTTT. It yields the protein CASSGTELRRANTGELFF. The chain carries TRBV10-2 and TRBJ2-2; TRBD1 agrees at 7 bases. Germline-derived CDR1 and CDR2 are WSHSY and SAAADI. This CDR3 is built from 18 residues. J gave up 0 bases and V 6 bases, and 13 bases lay outside the gene matches.

The chain links TRBV24-1 to TRBJ2-7; D tentatively reads TRBD1 or TRBD2 (5 bases each). Germline CDR1 KGHDR, CDR2 SFDVKD. The CDR3 loop spans 13 amino acids. V lost 6 bases to trimming and J lost 3 bases, with 11 bases between them. In DNA form, the CDR3 reads TGTGCCACCAGTAACTGGGACGGCTACGAGCAGTACTTC. Protein sequence: CATSNWDGYEQYF.

This chain joins TRBV7-6 and TRBJ1-3; unclear D gene. Trimming removed 1 base from V and 4 bases from J, with 8 bases in between. CDR1 SGHVS and CDR2 FNYEAQ come from the germline V gene. CDR3 length: 14 residues. The CDR3 DNA reads as TGTGCCAGCAGCTTAGAAGTGTGGGGAAACACCATATATTTT. Translation gives CASSLEVWGNTIYF.

The chain links TRBV7-3 to TRBJ1-1, with a tentative D call TRBD1 (6 bases). Germline V gene lookup returns CDR1 SGHTA and CDR2 FQGTGA. The length of the CDR3 is 14 residues. Trimming shortened V by 6 bases and J by 0 bases, and 11 bases separated the two germline ends. The CDR3 protein is CASRQGQVNTEAFF. In DNA, the CDR3 is TGTGCCAGCAGGCAGGGACAAGTGAACACTGAAGCTTTCTTT.

This clonotype was detected a few times. This chain connects TRBV10-2 to TRBJ2-2, with D perhaps being TRBD1 or TRBD2 (5 bases each). Per the germline V gene, CDR1 is WSHSY and CDR2 is SAAADI. V was trimmed by 3 bases and J by 3 bases, leaving 11 bases between them. The length of the CDR3 is 15 residues. This CDR3 reads CASSDEGPHTGELFF. CDR3 DNA sequence: TGCGCCAGCAGTGATGAGGGACCCCACACCGGGGAGCTGTTTTTT.

V and J are TRBV2 and TRBJ1-5; TRBD1 aligns across 7 bases. CDR1 SNHLY and CDR2 FYNNEI come from the germline V gene. This CDR3 region has 14 residues. J was trimmed by 7 bases and V by 6 bases; bases with no gene match: 9. The CDR3 nucleotides are TGTGCCAGCAGCCTTGAGAGGGGGCGACAGCCCCAGCATTTT. It specifies CASSLERGRQPQHF.

This sequence joins TRBV2 and TRBJ2-7; tentative D call: TRBD2 (6 bases). The V end lost 8 bases, the J end lost 0 bases, and 14 bases lay between the germline ends. Germline V gene sequence: CDR1 SNHLY, CDR2 FYNNEI. CDR3 length equals 14 residues. This chain's CDR3 is CASRDFSSSYEQYF. CDR3 nucleotide sequence: TGTGCCAGCCGGGACTTCTCGAGCTCCTACGAGCAGTACTTC. The full variable domain, completed using reference TRBV2 and TRBJ2-7, is EPEVTQTPSHQVTQMGQEVILRCVPISNHLYFYWYRQILGQKVEFLVSFYNNEISEKSEIFDDQFSVERPDGSNFTLKIRSTKLEDSAMYFCASRDFSSSYEQYFGPGTRLTVT.

Many counts were recorded for this clonotype. V is TRBV7-2 and J is TRBJ1-4, with D possibly matching TRBD1 (5 bases). Looked up from germline, CDR1 is SGHTA and CDR2 is FQGNSA. Trimming took off 5 bases at V and 7 bases at J, with 14 bases between the two ends. This CDR3 region has 14 residues. The CDR3 bases are TGTGCCAGCAGCCGGGGGAGGGGCAGTGAAAAACTGTTTTTT. Translating gives CASSRGRGSEKLFF.